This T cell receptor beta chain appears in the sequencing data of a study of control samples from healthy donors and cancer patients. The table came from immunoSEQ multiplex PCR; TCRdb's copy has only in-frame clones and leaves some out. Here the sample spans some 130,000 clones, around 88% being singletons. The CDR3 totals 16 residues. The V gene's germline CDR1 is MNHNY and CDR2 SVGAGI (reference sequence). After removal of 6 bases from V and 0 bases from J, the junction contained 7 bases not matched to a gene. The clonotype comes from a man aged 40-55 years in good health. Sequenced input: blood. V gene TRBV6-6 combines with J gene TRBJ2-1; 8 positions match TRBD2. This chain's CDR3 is CASRHRGGSSYNEQFF. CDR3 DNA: TGTGCCAGCAGACATCGCGGGGGGAGCTCCTACAATGAGCAGTTCTTC.